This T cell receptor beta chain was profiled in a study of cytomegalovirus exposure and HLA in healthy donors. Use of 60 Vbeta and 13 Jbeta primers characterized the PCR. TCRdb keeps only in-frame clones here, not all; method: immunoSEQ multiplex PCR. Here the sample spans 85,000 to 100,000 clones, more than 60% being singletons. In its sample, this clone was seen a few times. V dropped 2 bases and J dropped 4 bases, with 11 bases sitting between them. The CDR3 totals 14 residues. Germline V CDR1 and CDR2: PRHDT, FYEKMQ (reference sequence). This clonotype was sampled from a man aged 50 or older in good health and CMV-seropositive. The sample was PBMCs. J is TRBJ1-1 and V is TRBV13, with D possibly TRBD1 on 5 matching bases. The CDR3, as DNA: TGTGCCAGCAGCTTAAAGTCCGGGGGCACTGAAGCTTTCTTT. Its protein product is CASSLKSGGTEAFF.